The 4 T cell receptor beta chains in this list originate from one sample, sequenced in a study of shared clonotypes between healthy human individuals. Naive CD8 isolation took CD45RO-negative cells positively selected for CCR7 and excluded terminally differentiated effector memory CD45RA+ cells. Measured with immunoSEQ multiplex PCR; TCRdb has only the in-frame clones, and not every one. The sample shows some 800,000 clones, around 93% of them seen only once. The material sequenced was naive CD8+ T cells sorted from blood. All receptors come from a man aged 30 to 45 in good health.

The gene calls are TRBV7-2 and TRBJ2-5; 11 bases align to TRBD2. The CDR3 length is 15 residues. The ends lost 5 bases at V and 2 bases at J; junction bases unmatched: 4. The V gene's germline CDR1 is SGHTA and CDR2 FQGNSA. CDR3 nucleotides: TGTGCCAGCAGCCGAAGGACTAGCGGGCAAGAGACCCAGTACTTC. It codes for CASSRRTSGQETQYF.

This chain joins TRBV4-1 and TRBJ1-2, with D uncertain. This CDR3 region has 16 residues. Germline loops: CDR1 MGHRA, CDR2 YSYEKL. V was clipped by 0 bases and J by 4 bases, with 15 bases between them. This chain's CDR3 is CASSQEGDGRSYGYTF. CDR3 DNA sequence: TGCGCCAGCAGCCAAGAGGGCGACGGGCGTAGCTATGGCTACACCTTC.

The CDR3 here is CASSLLGADTQYF. DNA of the CDR3: TGTGCCAGCAGCTTACTCGGTGCAGATACGCAGTATTTT. The chain is built from TRBV7-3 and TRBJ2-3, with D unresolved. This CDR3 has 13 amino acids. V lost 2 bases and J 4 bases, leaving 7 bases between the germline ends. Germline values: CDR1 SGHTA, CDR2 FQGTGA.

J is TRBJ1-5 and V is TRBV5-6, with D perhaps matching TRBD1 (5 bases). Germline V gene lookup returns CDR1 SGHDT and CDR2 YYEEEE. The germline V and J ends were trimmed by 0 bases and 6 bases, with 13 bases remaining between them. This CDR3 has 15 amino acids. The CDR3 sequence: CASSLGQGRSQPQHF. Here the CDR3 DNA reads TGTGCCAGCAGCTTGGGGCAGGGAAGGAGTCAGCCCCAGCATTTT.